Included here is one T cell receptor (beta chain) sequence, with context. This record belongs to a study of blood T cell repertoires in COVID-19. This table comes from immunoSEQ multiplex PCR, and its TCRdb copy is limited to in-frame clones, with some not included. Of under 25,000 clones listed, roughly 84% are singletons. Germline V gives CDR1 SGHTS, CDR2 YDEGEE. This CDR3 contains 14 residues. V was pared by 0 bases and J by 7 bases, with 13 bases between. The sample consisted of peripheral blood. The clonotype originates from a man aged 65-85 years with acute or convalescent COVID-19. The V gene is TRBV5-8, the J gene TRBJ1-2; D may be TRBD1 (5 bases). The CDR3 sequence is CASSLGGHRGGYTF. CDR3 nucleotides: TGTGCCAGCAGCTTGGGAGGACACCGAGGTGGCTACACCTTC.